This T cell receptor (beta chain) was recorded in a study of T cell responses to AZD1222 COVID-19 vaccine (dated by TCRdb to the early 2020s). Regarding the research as a whole: AZD1222 recipients whose second dose came at about 4 weeks and those whose second dose came at about 12 weeks were combined into one group, since spike-specific TCR depth and breadth did not differ between the two schedules. TCR sequencing covered 230 to 250 trial participants: nearly 210 given two doses of AZD1222 and about 26 given two doses of MenACWY control vaccine. Enrollment into the trials was organized by age into subgroups of 18-55, 56-69 and 70-plus years, and those subgroups contained roughly 150, 30 and 60 TCR-sequenced participants, respectively. The study at large found these results: The vaccine-associated CD4 TCRs covered the entire spike protein, and the dominant responses fell in regions 160-218 and 743-854. Conclusions about previously exposed vaccinees were limited because only a handful of AZD1222 recipients were SARS-CoV-2 seropositive at baseline. The 56-69-year group was small, and its depth increase did not reach significance, likely because of low power. After two AZD1222 doses, both the breadth and the depth of spike-specific TCRs were significantly higher than at day 0 and than in MenACWY recipients. Reportedly, almost half of the unique spike-specific TCRs recognized epitopes lying outside the regions that are mutated in the B.1.351 and B.1.1.7 variants. Because no day 14 peak-response samples were available, repertoires were characterized only after the peak T cell response. Participants were mostly white British, with more females than males. The authors suggested clonal diversity may have been underestimated.

From a lookup of the germline V gene, CDR1 and CDR2 are SGHTA and FQGTGA. For this chain, trimming is 5 bases at the V end and 2 bases at the J end, and the number of junction bases without a gene match is 5. From the cysteine up to the phenylalanine, the CDR3 has a length of 15 residues. The entry retains the CDR3 DNA only, 45 bases that are in frame from base 1. The sample's time point label, decoded: baseline before first vaccination. The vaccinee samples were drawn from two UK trials, COV001 and COV002, one of which was a single-blind randomized controlled phase 2/3 trial testing AZD1222 (ChAdOx1 nCoV-19) in healthy adults. For TCRbeta chain sequencing, PBMC samples from trial participants were taken at day 0 and at day 28 after the second dose. The CDR3 regions of human TCRbeta chains were analyzed by immunosequencing. The authors processed their data as follows. Repertoire TCRs were matched against a reference library of SARS-CoV-2-specific TCRs generated with the MIRA antigen-specificity platform. Breadth was defined as the fraction of unique TCRs that were SARS-CoV-2-associated. Depth was defined as the fraction of total T cells that were SARS-CoV-2-associated. Each spike-specific TCR was assigned to its reactive spike region and to a CD4 or CD8 class using the MIRA data. Log10-transformed breadth and depth values were compared by one-way ANOVA with Sidak's multiple comparisons tests. The immuneACCESS repertoire file appears here via TCRdb, limited to in-frame rearrangements. These files lack a portion of the clones; in checked studies, under half of the deficit traces to unresolved V genes, and the cause of the others is not known. V and J calls plus clone size are reproduced from that table; the DNA served to infer D and trimming. Present in this sample are roughly 120,000 clones, about nine tenths of which were seen just once. 7% to 8% of the sample is held by the ten biggest clonotypes.

Concerning this clone itself: This clone's antigen is unknown. Nothing much larger sits one base from this clone, and base qualities are not available.

The sequence derives from an adult in good health. The sequence is built from TRBV7-3 and TRBJ2-2; TRBD2 aligns with 7 central bases. The sample consisted of peripheral blood, taken on day 0 of AZD1222 vaccination. CDR3 sequence: CASSPERENTGELFF. The DNA sequence is TGTGCCAGCAGCCCCGAGCGGGAAAACACCGGGGAGCTGTTTTTT.